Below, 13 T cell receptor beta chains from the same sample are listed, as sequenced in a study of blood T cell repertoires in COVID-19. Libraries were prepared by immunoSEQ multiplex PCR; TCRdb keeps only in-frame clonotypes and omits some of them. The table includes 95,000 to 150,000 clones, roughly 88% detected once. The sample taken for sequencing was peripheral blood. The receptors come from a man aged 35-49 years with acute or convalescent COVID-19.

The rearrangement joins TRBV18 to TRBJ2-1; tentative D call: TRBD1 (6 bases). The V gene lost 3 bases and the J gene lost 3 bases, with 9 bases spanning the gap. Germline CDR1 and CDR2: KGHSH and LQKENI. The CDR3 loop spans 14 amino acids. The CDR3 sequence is CASSPRTDYNEQFF. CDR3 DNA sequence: TGTGCCAGCTCACCCCGGACAGACTACAATGAGCAGTTCTTC.

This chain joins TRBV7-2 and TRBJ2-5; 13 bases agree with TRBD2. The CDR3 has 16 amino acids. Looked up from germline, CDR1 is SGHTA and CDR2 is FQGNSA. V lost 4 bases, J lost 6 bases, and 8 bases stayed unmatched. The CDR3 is CASSWTSGGDLKTQYF. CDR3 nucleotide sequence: TGTGCCAGCAGCTGGACTAGCGGGGGAGATCTGAAGACCCAGTACTTC.

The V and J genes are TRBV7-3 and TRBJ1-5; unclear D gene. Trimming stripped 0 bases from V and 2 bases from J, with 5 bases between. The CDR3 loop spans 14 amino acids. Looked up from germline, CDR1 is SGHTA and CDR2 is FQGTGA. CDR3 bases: TGTGCCAGCAGCTTAACCGGGGGCAATCAGCCCCAGCATTTT. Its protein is CASSLTGGNQPQHF.

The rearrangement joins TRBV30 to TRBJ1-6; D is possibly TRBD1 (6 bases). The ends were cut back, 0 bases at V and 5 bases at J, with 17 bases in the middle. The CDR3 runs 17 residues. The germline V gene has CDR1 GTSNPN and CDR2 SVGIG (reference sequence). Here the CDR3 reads CAWSVVGLQGNNSPLHF. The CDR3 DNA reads TGTGCCTGGAGTGTGGTAGGCCTCCAGGGGAATAATTCACCCCTCCACTTT.

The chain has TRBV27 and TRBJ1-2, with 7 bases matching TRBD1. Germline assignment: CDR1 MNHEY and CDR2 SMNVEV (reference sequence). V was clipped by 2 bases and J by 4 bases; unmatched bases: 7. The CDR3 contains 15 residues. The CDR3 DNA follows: TGTGCCAGCAGTTTAGGGACAGCCGATGGCTATGGCTACACCTTC. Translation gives CASSLGTADGYGYTF.

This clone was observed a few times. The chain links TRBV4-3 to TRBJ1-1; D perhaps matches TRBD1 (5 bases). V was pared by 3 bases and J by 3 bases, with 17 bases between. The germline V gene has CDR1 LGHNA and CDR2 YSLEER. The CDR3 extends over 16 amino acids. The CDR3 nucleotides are TGCGCCAGCAGCCAGATCCGGGGGGGGAGTGACACTGAAGCTTTCTTT. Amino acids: CASSQIRGGSDTEAFF.

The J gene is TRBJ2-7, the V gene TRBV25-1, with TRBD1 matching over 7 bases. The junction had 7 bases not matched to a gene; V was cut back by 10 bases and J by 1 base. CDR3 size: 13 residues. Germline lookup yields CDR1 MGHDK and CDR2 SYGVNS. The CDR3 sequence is CATQGDQSYEQYF. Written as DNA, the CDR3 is TGTGCCACCCAGGGGGACCAGTCCTACGAGCAGTACTTC.

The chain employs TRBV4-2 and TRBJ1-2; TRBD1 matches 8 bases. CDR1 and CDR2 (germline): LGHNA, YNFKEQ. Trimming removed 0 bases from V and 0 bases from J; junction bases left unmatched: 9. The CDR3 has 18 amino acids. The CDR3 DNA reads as TGTGCCAGCAGCCAAGACTGGACAGGGCGAAATTCTAACTATGGCTACACCTTC. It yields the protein CASSQDWTGRNSNYGYTF.

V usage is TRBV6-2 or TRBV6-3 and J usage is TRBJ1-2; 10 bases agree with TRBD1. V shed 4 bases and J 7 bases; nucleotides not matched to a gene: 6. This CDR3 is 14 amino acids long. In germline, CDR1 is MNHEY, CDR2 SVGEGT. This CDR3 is CASSSHRQGAGYTF. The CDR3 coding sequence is TGTGCCAGCAGTTCCCACCGACAGGGGGCTGGCTACACCTTC.

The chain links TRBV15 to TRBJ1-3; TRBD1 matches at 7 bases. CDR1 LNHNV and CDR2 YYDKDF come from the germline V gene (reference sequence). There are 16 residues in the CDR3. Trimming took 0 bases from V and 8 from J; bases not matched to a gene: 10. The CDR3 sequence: CATSRDGQVVVDTIYF. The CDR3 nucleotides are TGTGCCACCAGCAGAGATGGACAGGTTGTCGTGGACACCATATATTTT.

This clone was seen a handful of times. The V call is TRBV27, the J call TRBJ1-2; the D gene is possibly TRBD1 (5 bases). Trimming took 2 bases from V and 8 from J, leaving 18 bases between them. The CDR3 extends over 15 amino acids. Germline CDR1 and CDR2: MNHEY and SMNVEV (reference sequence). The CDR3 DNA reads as TGTGCCAGCAGTTTAGTAGTAGGTGCGGGGGAGGGCTACACCTTC. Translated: CASSLVVGAGEGYTF.

In DNA, the CDR3 is TGTGCTAGCGACAGGGGGAACACTGAAGCTTTCTTT. It yields the protein CASDRGNTEAFF. The V gene is TRBV12-5, the J gene TRBJ1-1; TRBD1 matches 8 bases. The CDR3 has 12 residues. The germline gives CDR1 LGHNT, CDR2 FRNRAP. V lost 9 bases to trimming and J lost 1 base; unmatched junction nucleotides: 1. Looking up the rest from reference TRBV12-5 and TRBJ1-1 gives the full variable domain: DARVTQTPRHKVTEMGQEVTMRCQPILGHNTVFWYRQTMMQGLELLAYFRNRAPLDDSGMPKDRFSAEMPDATLATLKIQPSEPRDSAVYFCASDRGNTEAFFGQGTRLTVV.

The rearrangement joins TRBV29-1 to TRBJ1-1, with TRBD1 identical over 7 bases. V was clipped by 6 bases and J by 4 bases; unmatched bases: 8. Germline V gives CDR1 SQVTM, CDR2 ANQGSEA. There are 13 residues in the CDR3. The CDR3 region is CSVQRGQSTEAFF. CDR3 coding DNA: TGCAGCGTCCAAAGGGGACAGTCCACTGAAGCTTTCTTT. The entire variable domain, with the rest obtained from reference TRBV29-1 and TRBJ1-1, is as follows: SAVISQKPSRDICQRGTSLTIQCQVDSQVTMMFWYRQQPGQSLTLIATANQGSEATYESGFVIDKFPISRPNLTFSTLTVSNMSPEDSSIYLCSVQRGQSTEAFFGQGTRLTVV.